This T cell receptor (beta chain) was obtained from a study of T cell changes during pregnancy in multiple sclerosis. Profiled with immunoSEQ multiplex PCR; TCRdb holds only in-frame clones, not every one. This sample has tens of thousands of clones, with more than 85% found just once. Germline CDR1 reads SGHDT; CDR2 reads YYEEEE. V lost 1 base, J lost 3 bases, and 13 bases lay in between. The CDR3 extends over 15 amino acids. The origin of this receptor is a female donor in good health, enrolled as a control in a pregnancy study. Material: CD4+ T cells from peripheral blood mononuclear cells, obtained in the second trimester of pregnancy. The rearrangement uses TRBV5-6 and TRBJ1-1; possible D gene TRBD1, 5 bases. The CDR3 sequence is CASSLYGRVDTEAFF. CDR3 DNA sequence: TGTGCCAGCAGCTTGTACGGCAGGGTCGACACTGAAGCTTTCTTT.